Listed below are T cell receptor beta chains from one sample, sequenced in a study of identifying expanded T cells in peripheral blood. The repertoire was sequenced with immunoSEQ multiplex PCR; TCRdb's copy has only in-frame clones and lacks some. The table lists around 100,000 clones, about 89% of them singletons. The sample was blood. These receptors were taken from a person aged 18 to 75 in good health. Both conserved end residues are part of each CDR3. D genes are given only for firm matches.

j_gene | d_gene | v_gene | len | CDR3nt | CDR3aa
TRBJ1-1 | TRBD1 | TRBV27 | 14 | TGTGCCAGCAGCCGCGCAGGGGGCGGCACTGAAGCTTTCTTT | CASSRAGGGTEAFF
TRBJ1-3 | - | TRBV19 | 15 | TGTGCCAGTAGTATCGGTACCGGTACTGGAAACACCATATATTTT | CASSIGTGTGNTIYF
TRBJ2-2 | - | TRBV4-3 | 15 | TGCGCCAGCAGCCATGCGGTAGTGAACACCGGGGAGCTGTTTTTT | CASSHAVVNTGELFF
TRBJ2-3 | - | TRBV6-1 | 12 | TGTGCCAGCCTCGGGGCTGTTTATACGCAGTATTTT | CASLGAVYTQYF
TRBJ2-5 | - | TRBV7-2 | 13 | TGTGCCAGCAGCTTAGGGCCCCAAGAGACCCAGTACTTC | CASSLGPQETQYF
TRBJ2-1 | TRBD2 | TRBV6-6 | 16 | TGTGCCAGCAGTCTCATGCCTGCGGGGGACTACAATGAGCAGTTCTTC | CASSLMPAGDYNEQFF
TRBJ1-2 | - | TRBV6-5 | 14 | TGTGCCAGCAGTCAAAAGGTTCATAGCTATGGCTACACCTTC | CASSQKVHSYGYTF
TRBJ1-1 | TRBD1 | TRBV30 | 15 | TGTGCCTGGAAGCGCTCAGACAGGGAGGCCACTGAAGCTTTCTTT | CAWKRSDREATEAFF
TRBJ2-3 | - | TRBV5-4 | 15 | TGTGCCAGCAGATCGGCGGCGGGGAGCACAGATACGCAGTATTTT | CASRSAAGSTDTQYF
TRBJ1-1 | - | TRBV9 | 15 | TGTGCCAGCAGCCCAAGGACCGATCTATTCTCCGAAGCTTTCTTT | CASSPRTDLFSEAFF
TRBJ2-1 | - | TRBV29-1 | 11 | TGCAGCGGCGAGGCTTACAATGAGCAGTTCTTC | CSGEAYNEQFF
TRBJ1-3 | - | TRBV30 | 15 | TGTGCCTGGAGCCACCATATCGCGACCAGAAACACCATATATTTT | CAWSHHIATRNTIYF
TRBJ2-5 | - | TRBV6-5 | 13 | TGTGCCAGCATGTTGGCAGGGGAAGAGACCCAGTACTTC | CASMLAGEETQYF
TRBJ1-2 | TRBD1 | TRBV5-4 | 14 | TGTGCCAGCAGCTTTCAGGGGGCTGGGGATGGCTACACCTTC | CASSFQGAGDGYTF
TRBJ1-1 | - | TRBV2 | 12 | TGTGCCAGCGGATTGAGCGGCACTGAAGCTTTCTTT | CASGLSGTEAFF
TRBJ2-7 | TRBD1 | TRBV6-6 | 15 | TGTGCCAGCAGCCGGCCTGGGACAGGGCGGTACGAGCAGTACTTC | CASSRPGTGRYEQYF
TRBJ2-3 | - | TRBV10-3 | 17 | TGTGCCATCAGTGAGAGGATTAGCGGGACAGTAGCGGATACGCAGTATTTT | CAISERISGTVADTQYF
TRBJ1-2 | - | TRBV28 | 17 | TGTGCCAGTAAACGGGGGAAGGAGATGGGAGCGGGTTATGGCTACACCTTC | CASKRGKEMGAGYGYTF
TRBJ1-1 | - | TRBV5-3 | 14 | TGTGCCAGAAGCCCGTTCACAGGGAGAACTGAAGCTTTCTTT | CARSPFTGRTEAFF
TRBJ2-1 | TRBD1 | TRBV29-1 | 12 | TGCAGCGTTGGGGGGACAGGATTGGAGCAGTTCTTC | CSVGGTGLEQFF